The present T cell receptor beta chain was sequenced within a study of post-analysis software for immune sequencing data. Study context: Recorded disease courses covered relapsing-remitting, secondary progressive and progressive-relapsing multiple sclerosis. Some patients had no subtype annotation.

Germline loops: CDR1 MNHNS, CDR2 SASEGT. The CDR3 extends over 14 amino acids. The V and J ends lost 6 bases and 8 bases respectively, with 19 bases between them. To note about this clonotype: The target antigen is unknown.

Findings of the study overall: There were five or six TRBV segments more frequent in patients than controls, and TRBV5-6, TRBV5-1 and TRBV20-1 were among them. F measure showed strong co-clustering of same-batch samples.

Libraries were made from TCR beta cDNA, and they carried unique molecular identifiers. Using its own MiXCR run on the PCR reads, TCRdb lists one record per CDR3 protein. The data show hundreds of thousands of distinct CDR3 sequences, with 40% to 55% seen just once and 9% to 14% held by the top ten. The J gene is TRBJ1-2, the V gene TRBV6-1, with a possible D match to TRBD1 (5 bases). The sequencing input was blood. The clonotype was recovered from a girl between 10 and 17 years old with multiple sclerosis. CDR3 region: CASRNPGLTEGYTF. The CDR3, as DNA: TGTGCCAGCAGGAATCCGGGGCTGACGGAAGGCTACACCTTC.